One and the same sample provided the 26 T cell receptor beta chains below, sequenced in a study of blood T cell repertoires in COVID-19. TCRdb keeps only in-frame clones here, not all; method: immunoSEQ multiplex PCR. The sample holds almost 30,000 clones, 55% to 80% seen once. The sample taken for sequencing was peripheral blood. The receptors shown here come from a human donor in a cohort sampled during active COVID-19.

The gene calls are TRBV5-6 and TRBJ2-1, with 7 bases lining up with TRBD2. The CDR3 is 16 amino acids. Germline-derived CDR1 and CDR2 are SGHDT and YYEEEE. V trimming: 0 bases; J trimming: 6 bases; junction bases outside the gene matches: 9. The chain's CDR3 is CASSLVVGGRGNEQFF. The CDR3 nucleotides read TGTGCCAGCAGCTTGGTAGTTGGCGGGAGAGGCAATGAGCAGTTCTTC.

V usage is TRBV6-2 or TRBV6-3 and J usage is TRBJ1-6; TRBD1 agrees at 7 bases. Trimming removed 8 bases from V and 10 bases from J; junction bases left unmatched: 17. Germline lookup yields CDR1 MNHEY and CDR2 SVGEGT. This CDR3 comprises 16 residues. CDR3 sequence: CASGPLQQGYASPLHF. DNA of the CDR3: TGTGCCAGCGGCCCCCTACAACAGGGGTACGCATCACCCCTCCACTTT.

This clone was seen just once. This chain links TRBV18 with TRBJ1-5; D possibly corresponds to TRBD1 (5 bases). The V and J ends lost 4 bases and 5 bases respectively, with 15 bases between them. CDR3 length equals 15 residues. Germline-derived CDR1 and CDR2 are KGHSH and LQKENI. The CDR3 DNA sequence: TGTGCCAGCTCACGGGGGGGGAATTCGGATCAGCCCCAGCATTTT. Translated: CASSRGGNSDQPQHF. Full variable domain (outside the CDR3, taken from reference TRBV18 and TRBJ1-5): NAGVMQNPRHLVRRRGQEARLRCSPMKGHSHVYWYRQLPEEGLKFMVYLQKENIIDESGMPKERFSAEFPKEGPSILRIQQVVRGDSAAYFCASSRGGNSDQPQHFGDGTRLSIL.

This rearrangement joins TRBV5-6 to TRBJ2-2, with 7 nucleotides matching TRBD1. The CDR3 has 15 amino acids. Germline lookup yields CDR1 SGHDT and CDR2 YYEEEE. V was clipped by 4 bases and J by 1 base; unmatched bases: 4. CDR3: CASSLRDRNTGELFF. CDR3 DNA: TGTGCCAGCAGCCTCCGGGACAGGAACACCGGGGAGCTGTTTTTT.

This chain links TRBV11-1 with TRBJ2-5; weak D call: TRBD1 (5 bases). This CDR3 contains 14 residues. The germline V gene has CDR1 SGHAT and CDR2 FQDESV (reference sequence). Trimming cost V 1 base and J 0 bases, with 6 bases left between them. CDR3 nucleotide sequence: TGTGCCAGCAGCTTAGACAGGTACCAAGAGACCCAGTACTTC. It specifies CASSLDRYQETQYF.

This chain links TRBV6-2 or TRBV6-3 with TRBJ2-4, with TRBD1 as a possible D gene (6 bases). V dropped 2 bases and J dropped 3 bases, with 14 bases sitting between them. Germline CDR1 reads MNHEY; CDR2 reads SVGEGT. This CDR3 is 16 amino acids long. CDR3 in amino acids: CASSYPQGFGKNIQYF. The DNA of the CDR3 is TGTGCCAGCAGTTACCCACAGGGTTTTGGCAAAAACATTCAGTACTTC.

V usage is TRBV7-2 and J usage is TRBJ2-5, with 7 bases identical to TRBD1. V gave up 5 bases and J gave up 1 base; unmatched junction bases: 4. The CDR3 has 14 amino acids. The germline V gene has CDR1 SGHTA and CDR2 FQGNSA. CDR3: CASSPDRVQETQYF. As DNA, the CDR3 is TGTGCCAGCAGCCCAGACAGGGTCCAAGAGACCCAGTACTTC.

The genes are TRBV6-5 and TRBJ2-4; possibly TRBD1 for D (5 bases). There are 16 residues in the CDR3. V was pared by 2 bases and J by 2 bases, with 13 bases between. Germline assignment: CDR1 MNHEY and CDR2 SVGAGI. The CDR3 DNA follows: TGTGCCAGCAGTTACGGGGCTCCAAGGACCAAAAACATTCAGTACTTC. Translated, it gives CASSYGAPRTKNIQYF.

V gene TRBV2 combines with J gene TRBJ1-4; TRBD1 matches at 7 bases. The CDR3 extends over 16 amino acids. Trimming removed 5 bases from V and 4 bases from J; junction bases left unmatched: 10. Germline loops: CDR1 SNHLY, CDR2 FYNNEI. The CDR3 sequence is CASSRDRPGGNEKLFF. The DNA for the CDR3 is TGTGCCAGCAGTCGCGACAGGCCAGGGGGTAATGAAAAACTGTTTTTT.

A few counts support this clone. The V and J genes are TRBV30 and TRBJ2-1; 8 bases match TRBD1. This CDR3 comprises 15 residues. Germline V lookup: CDR1 GTSNPN, CDR2 SVGIG (reference sequence). Trimming removed 0 bases from V and 6 bases from J; junction bases left unmatched: 7. CDR3 protein: CAWSVGLTGGNEQFF. In nucleotides, the CDR3 is TGTGCCTGGAGTGTCGGCCTCACAGGGGGCAATGAGCAGTTCTTC.

This chain's CDR3 is CASSLSGTGRVYF. In nucleotides, the CDR3 is TGTGCCAGCAGCTTAAGTGGGACAGGGCGTGTGTACTTC. V usage is TRBV7-3 and J usage is TRBJ2-4; 9 nucleotides agree with TRBD1. The germline CDR1 and CDR2 sequences are SGHTA and FQGTGA. The CDR3 is made up of 13 amino acids. Trimming took 1 base from V and 15 from J; bases not matched to a gene: 7.

This clone came up once. This rearrangement joins TRBV15 to TRBJ1-3, with D uncertain. V dropped 0 bases and J dropped 4 bases, with 10 bases sitting between them. Germline loops: CDR1 LNHNV, CDR2 YYDKDF (reference sequence). The CDR3 is made up of 15 amino acids. DNA for the CDR3: TGTGCCACCAGCAGAGATCGGAGCCGCGGAAACACCATATATTTT. It encodes CATSRDRSRGNTIYF.

V usage is TRBV4-1 and J usage is TRBJ2-7, with TRBD2 matching over 8 bases. CDR1 MGHRA and CDR2 YSYEKL come from the germline V gene. This CDR3 has 16 residues. V was clipped by 6 bases and J by 3 bases; unmatched bases: 13. Here the CDR3 DNA reads TGCGCCAGCAGTCCAACGGGTAGCGGGGTCCTCTACGAGCAGTACTTC. This codes for CASSPTGSGVLYEQYF.

The rearrangement links TRBV29-1 to TRBJ1-1; D is uncertain. The CDR3 is made up of 13 amino acids. V lost 7 bases, J lost 5 bases, and 17 bases lay in between. Germline CDR1 reads SQVTM; CDR2 reads ANQGSEA. CDR3: CSACGSPDTEAFF. The CDR3, as DNA: TGCAGCGCCTGCGGATCCCCGGATACTGAAGCTTTCTTT. The full variable domain, completed using reference TRBV29-1 and TRBJ1-1, is SAVISQKPSRDICQRGTSLTIQCQVDSQVTMMFWYRQQPGQSLTLIATANQGSEATYESGFVIDKFPISRPNLTFSTLTVSNMSPEDSSIYLCSACGSPDTEAFFGQGTRLTVV.

J is TRBJ2-1 and V is TRBV4-2; 7 positions match TRBD1. Germline CDR1 is LGHNA and CDR2 is YNFKEQ. The CDR3 covers 16 residues. V was pared by 0 bases and J by 4 bases, with 6 bases of the junction left unmatched. CDR3 nucleotide sequence: TGTGCCAGCAGCCAAGATATCCGACAGGGATACAATGAGCAGTTCTTC. It yields the protein CASSQDIRQGYNEQFF.

J is TRBJ1-2 and V is TRBV5-6; TRBD1 aligns across 8 bases. V was pared by 4 bases and J by 3 bases, with 8 bases of the junction left unmatched. The CDR3 has 15 amino acids. Germline CDR1 is SGHDT and CDR2 is YYEEEE. The CDR3 region is CASSRRTGSDYGYTF. The CDR3 DNA reads as TGTGCCAGCAGCCGCCGGACAGGGTCCGACTATGGCTACACCTTC.

This clone was detected a few times. J is TRBJ1-1 and V is TRBV10-3; D might be TRBD1 (6 bases). V dropped 0 bases and J dropped 6 bases, with 14 bases sitting between them. The CDR3 spans 15 residues. Germline CDR1 reads ENHRY; CDR2 reads SYGVKD. CDR3 sequence (DNA): TGTGCCATCAGTGAGTCGAGCTACAGGGTCTCTGAAGCTTTCTTT. It codes for CAISESSYRVSEAFF.

The chain combines TRBV9 with TRBJ1-1, with TRBD1 matching 9 bases. CDR1 is SGDLS and CDR2 is YYNGEE in the germline V gene. The CDR3 spans 14 residues. V lost 4 bases, J lost 0 bases, and 1 base stayed unmatched. CDR3 loop: CASSRDRVNTEAFF. CDR3 bases: TGTGCCAGCAGCAGGGACAGGGTGAACACTGAAGCTTTCTTT.

This sequence joins TRBV7-3 and TRBJ2-3, with 9 nucleotides matching TRBD1. This CDR3 has 14 residues. Per germline, CDR1 SGHTA and CDR2 FQGTGA. J gave up 5 bases and V 2 bases, and 2 bases lay outside the gene matches. CDR3 region: CASSLDRGIDTQYF. CDR3 DNA sequence: TGTGCCAGCAGCTTAGACAGGGGGATAGATACGCAGTATTTT. Full variable domain (rest looked up from reference TRBV7-3 and TRBJ2-3): GAGVSQTPSNKVTEKGKYVELRCDPISGHTALYWYRQSLGQGPEFLIYFQGTGAADDSGLPNDRFFAVRPEGSVSTLKIQRTERGDSAVYLCASSLDRGIDTQYFGPGTRLTVL.

This clone was counted between two and nine times. V is TRBV6-6 and J is TRBJ1-3; tentative D call: TRBD1 (5 bases). The V and J ends lost 6 bases and 3 bases respectively, with 18 bases between them. The CDR3 runs to 16 residues. The germline gives CDR1 MNHNY, CDR2 SVGAGI (reference sequence). In nucleotides, the CDR3 is TGTGCCAGCAGCAACGGGACTCCCGGTAATGGAAACACCATATATTTT. Protein sequence: CASSNGTPGNGNTIYF.

A few counts support this clone. The genes are TRBV6-5 and TRBJ2-1; TRBD1 aligns across 7 bases. CDR3 length: 14 residues. V lost 6 bases, J lost 5 bases, and 7 bases stayed unmatched. The V gene's germline CDR1 is MNHEY and CDR2 SVGAGI. The CDR3 nucleotides are TGTGCCAGCAGCGACAGGGAACCCCACAATGAGCAGTTCTTC. Residues: CASSDREPHNEQFF.

This clone showed up just a few times. The chain has TRBV14 and TRBJ2-7; TRBD1 agrees at 10 bases. The CDR3 is made up of 15 amino acids. The germline gives CDR1 SGHDN, CDR2 FVKESK. The ends lost 1 base at V and 2 bases at J; junction bases unmatched: 2. The CDR3 spells CASSQGDRGAYEQYF. CDR3 DNA sequence: TGTGCCAGCAGCCAAGGGGACAGGGGCGCCTACGAGCAGTACTTC.

The rearrangement links TRBV12-3 or TRBV12-4 to TRBJ2-1; D not resolved. The CDR3 extends over 13 amino acids. Trimming shortened V by 3 bases and J by 2 bases, and 5 bases separated the two germline ends. The CDR3 is CASSFGTYNEQFF. CDR3 nucleotide sequence: TGTGCCAGCAGTTTCGGTACCTACAATGAGCAGTTCTTC.

This chain joins TRBV5-6 and TRBJ1-2, with D possibly TRBD1 on 5 matching bases. This CDR3 has 13 residues. V was cut by 10 bases and J by 0 bases, with 13 bases left in between. Germline-derived CDR1 and CDR2 are SGHDT and YYEEEE. The CDR3 is CASADTTNYGYTF. In nucleotides, the CDR3 is TGTGCCTCGGCGGACACTACTAACTATGGCTACACCTTC.

The rearrangement links TRBV7-2 to TRBJ2-7, with 9 positions matching TRBD1. Germline CDR1 SGHTA, CDR2 FQGNSA. This CDR3 is 15 amino acids long. V dropped 6 bases and J dropped 5; count of bases not matched to a gene: 11. Here the CDR3 DNA reads TGTGCCAGCAGATCTCCGGGACAGGGTACCCACGAGCAGTACTTC. Its translation: CASRSPGQGTHEQYF.

J is TRBJ2-7 and V is TRBV27, with a possible D match to TRBD1 (5 bases). This CDR3 is built from 17 residues. Germline CDR1 is MNHEY and CDR2 is SMNVEV (reference sequence). The V end lost 0 bases, the J end lost 3 bases, and 18 bases lay between the germline ends. For the CDR3, the DNA is TGTGCCAGCAGTTTATCTAAAGCCCAGGGTTCCTTCTACGAGCAGTACTTC. Translation gives CASSLSKAQGSFYEQYF.